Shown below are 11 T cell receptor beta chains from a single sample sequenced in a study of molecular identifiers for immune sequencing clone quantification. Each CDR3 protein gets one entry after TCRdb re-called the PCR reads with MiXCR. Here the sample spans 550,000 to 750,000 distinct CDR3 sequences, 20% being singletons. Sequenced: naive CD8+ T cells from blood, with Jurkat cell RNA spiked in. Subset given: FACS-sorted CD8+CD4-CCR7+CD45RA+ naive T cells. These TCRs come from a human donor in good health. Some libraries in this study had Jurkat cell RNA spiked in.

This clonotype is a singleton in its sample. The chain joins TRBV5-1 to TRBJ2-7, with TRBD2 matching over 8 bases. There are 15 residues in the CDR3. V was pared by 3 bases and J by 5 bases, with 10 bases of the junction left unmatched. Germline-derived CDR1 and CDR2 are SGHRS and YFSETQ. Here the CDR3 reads CASSSVRTSTHEQYF. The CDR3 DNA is TGCGCCAGCAGCTCGGTTAGGACTAGCACCCACGAGCAGTACTTC.

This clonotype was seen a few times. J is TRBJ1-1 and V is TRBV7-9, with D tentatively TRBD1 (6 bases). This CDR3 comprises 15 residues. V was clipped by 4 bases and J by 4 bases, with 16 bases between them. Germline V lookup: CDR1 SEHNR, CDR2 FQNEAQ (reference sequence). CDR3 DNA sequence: TGTGCCAGCAGCTCCCAAGGGGGGGCTGGCACTGAAGCTTTCTTT. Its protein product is CASSSQGGAGTEAFF. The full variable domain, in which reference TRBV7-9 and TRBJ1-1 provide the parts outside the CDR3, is DTGVSQNPRHKITKRGQNVTFRCDPISEHNRLYWYRQTLGQGPEFLTYFQNEAQLEKSRLLSDRFSAERPKGSFSTLEIQRTEQGDSAMYLCASSSQGGAGTEAFFGQGTRLTVV.

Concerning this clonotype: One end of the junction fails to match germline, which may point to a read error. CDR3 protein: CASSLTGDTEALF. In DNA, the CDR3 is TGTGCCAGCAGCTTGACAGGGGACACTGAAGCTCTCTTT. The chain couples TRBV7-9 to TRBJ1-1, with 8 positions matching TRBD1. Germline values: CDR1 SEHNR, CDR2 FQNEAQ (reference sequence). The CDR3 loop spans 13 amino acids.

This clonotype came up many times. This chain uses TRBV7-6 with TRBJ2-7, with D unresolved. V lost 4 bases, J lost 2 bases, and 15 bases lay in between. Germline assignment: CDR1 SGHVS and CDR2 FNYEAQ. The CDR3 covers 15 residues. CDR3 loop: CASSSRPTATYEQYF. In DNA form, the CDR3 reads TGTGCCAGCAGCTCGAGGCCTACAGCCACCTACGAGCAGTACTTC.

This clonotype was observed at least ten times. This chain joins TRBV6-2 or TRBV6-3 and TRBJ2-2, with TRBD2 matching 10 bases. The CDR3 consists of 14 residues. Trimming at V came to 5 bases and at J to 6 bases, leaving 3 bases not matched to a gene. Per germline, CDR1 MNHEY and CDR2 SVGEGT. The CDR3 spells CASSPSGRAGELFF. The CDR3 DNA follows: TGTGCCAGCAGTCCAAGCGGGAGGGCCGGGGAGCTGTTTTTT.

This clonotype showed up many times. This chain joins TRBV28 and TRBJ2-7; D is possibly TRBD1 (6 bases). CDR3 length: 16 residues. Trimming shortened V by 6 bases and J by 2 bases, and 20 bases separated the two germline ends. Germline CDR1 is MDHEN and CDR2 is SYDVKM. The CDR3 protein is CASSSLFRDTAYEQYF. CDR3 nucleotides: TGTGCCAGCAGCAGTTTATTCCGGGACACAGCCTACGAGCAGTACTTC.

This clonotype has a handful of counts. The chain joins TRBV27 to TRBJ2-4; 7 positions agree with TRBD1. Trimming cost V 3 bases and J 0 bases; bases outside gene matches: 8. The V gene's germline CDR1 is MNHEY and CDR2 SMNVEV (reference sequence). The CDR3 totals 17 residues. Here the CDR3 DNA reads TGTGCCAGCAGTTTTTTCGACAGGGCCCAAGCCAAAAACATTCAGTACTTC. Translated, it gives CASSFFDRAQAKNIQYF.

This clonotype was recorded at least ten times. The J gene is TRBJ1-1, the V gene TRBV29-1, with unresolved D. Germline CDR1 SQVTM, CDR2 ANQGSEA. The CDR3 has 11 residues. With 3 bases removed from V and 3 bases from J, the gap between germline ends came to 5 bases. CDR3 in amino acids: CSVDIYTEAFF. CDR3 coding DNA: TGCAGCGTTGACATTTACACTGAAGCTTTCTTT.

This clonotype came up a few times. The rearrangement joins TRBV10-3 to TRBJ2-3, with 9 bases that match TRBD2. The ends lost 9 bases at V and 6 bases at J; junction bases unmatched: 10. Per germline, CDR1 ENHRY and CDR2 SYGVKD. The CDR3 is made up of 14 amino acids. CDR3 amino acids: CAIAREGGRDTQYF. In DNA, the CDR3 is TGTGCCATTGCGCGGGAGGGGGGACGGGATACGCAGTATTTT.

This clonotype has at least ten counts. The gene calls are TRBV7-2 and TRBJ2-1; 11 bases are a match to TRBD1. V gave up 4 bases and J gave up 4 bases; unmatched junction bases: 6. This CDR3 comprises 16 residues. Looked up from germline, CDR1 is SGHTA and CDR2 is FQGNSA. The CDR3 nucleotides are TGTGCCAGCAGCTCACGGACAGGGGGCTTGTACAATGAGCAGTTCTTC. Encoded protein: CASSSRTGGLYNEQFF.

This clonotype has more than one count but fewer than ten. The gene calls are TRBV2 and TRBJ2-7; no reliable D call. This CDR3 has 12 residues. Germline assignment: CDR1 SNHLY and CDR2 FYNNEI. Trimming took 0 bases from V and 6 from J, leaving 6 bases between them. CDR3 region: CASSEAWFEQYF. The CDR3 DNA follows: TGTGCCAGCAGTGAAGCTTGGTTCGAGCAGTACTTC.